A selection of T cell receptor beta chains follows, all from one sample in a study of cytomegalovirus exposure and HLA in healthy donors. Sequencing used immunoSEQ multiplex PCR; TCRdb keeps in-frame clones, though not all of them. The sample shows under 95,000 clones, about 85% of them seen only once. Sequenced sample: PBMCs. The origin of the receptors is a woman between 40 and 50 years old in good health and CMV-seropositive. The CDR3 runs from the conserved cysteine through the conserved F or W. D genes are given only for firm matches. Clone sizes are given selectively: once, few, many, or a class where the clone is expanded.

J gene: TRBJ2-3
clone size: NA
V gene: TRBV19
D gene: TRBD2
CDR3 DNA: TGTGCCAGTAGTCCCATTCGGGAGCGGGAGCGGACAGATACGCAGTATTTT
CDR3 protein: CASSPIRERERTDTQYF

J gene: TRBJ1-1
clone size: NA
V gene: TRBV7-2
D gene: NA
CDR3 DNA: TGTGCCAGCAGCTCCCGGAGTTCTGAAGCTTTCTTT
CDR3 protein: CASSSRSSEAFF

J gene: TRBJ1-5
clone size: NA
V gene: TRBV18
D gene: NA
CDR3 DNA: TGTGCCAGCTCACCATGGACAGCTAATCAGCCCCAGCATTTT
CDR3 protein: CASSPWTANQPQHF

J gene: TRBJ1-1
clone size: NA
V gene: TRBV19
D gene: NA
CDR3 DNA: TGTGCCAGTAAGGGGTTAGGGTCGAACACTGAAGCTTTCTTT
CDR3 protein: CASKGLGSNTEAFF

J gene: TRBJ1-1
clone size: few
V gene: TRBV5-1
D gene: NA
CDR3 DNA: TGCGCCAGCATGAAACACCTCAACGCTGAAGCTTTCTTT
CDR3 protein: CASMKHLNAEAFF

J gene: TRBJ2-7
clone size: NA
V gene: TRBV21-1
D gene: NA
CDR3 DNA: TGTGCCAGCAGCAGAGAGCGGGAGGCGCTGTCCTACGAGCAGTACTTC
CDR3 protein: CASSREREALSYEQYF

J gene: TRBJ2-7
clone size: once
V gene: TRBV14
D gene: TRBD2
CDR3 DNA: TGTGCCAGCAGCCTTAGCGGGGCCCTAGGAGAGCAGTACTTC
CDR3 protein: CASSLSGALGEQYF

J gene: TRBJ1-2
clone size: NA
V gene: TRBV6-1
D gene: TRBD1
CDR3 DNA: TGTGCCAGCAGTGAAGCCGGGACAGGGGACTATGGCTACACCTTC
CDR3 protein: CASSEAGTGDYGYTF

J gene: TRBJ1-5
clone size: NA
V gene: TRBV2
D gene: NA
CDR3 DNA: TGTGCCAGCAGCGACTCAGGGCCAAGTCAACAGCCCCAGCATTTT
CDR3 protein: CASSDSGPSQQPQHF

J gene: TRBJ1-2
clone size: NA
V gene: TRBV18
D gene: NA
CDR3 DNA: TGTGCCAGCTCACCACCGCACAGCTTCCTTAACTATGGCTACACCTTC
CDR3 protein: CASSPPHSFLNYGYTF

J gene: TRBJ1-3
clone size: NA
V gene: TRBV7-9
D gene: TRBD1
CDR3 DNA: TGTGCCAGCAGCTTAGCGACAGGGGCTGGAAACACCATATATTTT
CDR3 protein: CASSLATGAGNTIYF

J gene: TRBJ2-1
clone size: NA
V gene: TRBV19
D gene: NA
CDR3 DNA: TGTGCCAGTAGTCTCTCCGATGAGCAGTTCTTC
CDR3 protein: CASSLSDEQFF

J gene: TRBJ1-6
clone size: NA
V gene: TRBV5-4
D gene: TRBD1
CDR3 DNA: TGTGCCAGCAGCCGACAGGGCTCCTATAATTCACCCCTCCACTTT
CDR3 protein: CASSRQGSYNSPLHF

J gene: TRBJ1-4
clone size: NA
V gene: TRBV7-9
D gene: NA
CDR3 DNA: TGTGCCAGCAGCTTAGTAGGAGGCAGCACAACTAATGAAAAACTGTTTTTT
CDR3 protein: CASSLVGGSTTNEKLFF

J gene: TRBJ1-2
clone size: NA
V gene: TRBV19
D gene: NA
CDR3 DNA: TGTGCCAGTAGCCCGCCGGTGGGCGCTAACTATGGCTACACCTTC
CDR3 protein: CASSPPVGANYGYTF

J gene: TRBJ2-1
clone size: NA
V gene: TRBV7-2
D gene: TRBD2
CDR3 DNA: TGTGCCAGCAGCTTTGGCATAGGACTAGCGGGGAAGATGCACAATGAGCAGTTCTTC
CDR3 protein: CASSFGIGLAGKMHNEQFF

J gene: TRBJ1-1
clone size: once
V gene: TRBV5-1
D gene: NA
CDR3 DNA: TGCGCCAGCAGCTTGGTTACAGAGACTGAAGCTTTCTTT
CDR3 protein: CASSLVTETEAFF

J gene: TRBJ2-4
clone size: NA
V gene: TRBV30
D gene: TRBD2
CDR3 DNA: TGTGCCTGGAGTGTAATCCTAACGGGCAAGACGCGGGGGAAAAACATTCAGTACTTC
CDR3 protein: CAWSVILTGKTRGKNIQYF

J gene: TRBJ2-7
clone size: NA
V gene: TRBV7-9
D gene: NA
CDR3 DNA: TGTGCCAGCAGCTCGGCGGGTGTTATATGGACGGAGCAGTACTTC
CDR3 protein: CASSSAGVIWTEQYF

J gene: TRBJ1-5
clone size: few
V gene: TRBV2
D gene: NA
CDR3 DNA: TGTGCCGTCAGGGTTTTGGAGGGCCAGCCCCAGCATTTT
CDR3 protein: CAVRVLEGQPQHF

J gene: TRBJ1-1
clone size: few
V gene: TRBV10-3
D gene: TRBD1
CDR3 DNA: TGTGCCACGGGACAGACCGACGGGCGGAACACTGAAGCTTTCTTT
CDR3 protein: CATGQTDGRNTEAFF

J gene: TRBJ1-4
clone size: NA
V gene: TRBV5-1
D gene: TRBD1
CDR3 DNA: TGCGCCAGCAGCTCGGCACCGGGACAGAATAATGAAAAACTGTTTTTT
CDR3 protein: CASSSAPGQNNEKLFF

J gene: TRBJ1-1
clone size: NA
V gene: TRBV25-1
D gene: NA
CDR3 DNA: TGTGCCAGCGGCCCCCAACTGAACACTGAAGCTTTCTTT
CDR3 protein: CASGPQLNTEAFF

J gene: TRBJ2-5
clone size: NA
V gene: TRBV5-4
D gene: NA
CDR3 DNA: TGTGCCAGCAGCTCAAATCACAGGGGGGGACCGATTCAAGAGACCCAGTACTTC
CDR3 protein: CASSSNHRGGPIQETQYF

J gene: TRBJ1-2
clone size: NA
V gene: TRBV10-2
D gene: NA
CDR3 DNA: TGCGCCAGCAGGATTACAGATCACTATGGCTACACCTTC
CDR3 protein: CASRITDHYGYTF

J gene: TRBJ1-5
clone size: NA
V gene: TRBV29-1
D gene: NA
CDR3 DNA: TGCAGCGTCCGGGAAAATAGCAATCAGCCCCAGCATTTT
CDR3 protein: CSVRENSNQPQHF

J gene: TRBJ2-7
clone size: NA
V gene: TRBV19
D gene: NA
CDR3 DNA: TGTGCCAGTAGTATGGGGCAGACTCACTACGAGCAGTACTTC
CDR3 protein: CASSMGQTHYEQYF

J gene: TRBJ1-2
clone size: NA
V gene: TRBV7-2
D gene: TRBD1
CDR3 DNA: TGTGCCAGCACTCCAACGGGACAGGGCAGGAATGGCTACACCTTC
CDR3 protein: CASTPTGQGRNGYTF

J gene: TRBJ2-7
clone size: NA
V gene: TRBV2
D gene: TRBD1
CDR3 DNA: TGTGCCAGCAGCAGACAGACGACGGGACAGGTCTCCTACGAGCAGTACTTC
CDR3 protein: CASSRQTTGQVSYEQYF

J gene: TRBJ1-5
clone size: NA
V gene: TRBV7-8
D gene: NA
CDR3 DNA: TGTGCCAGCAGCTACCACAGGGAGCAGCCCCAGCATTTT
CDR3 protein: CASSYHREQPQHF

J gene: TRBJ2-7
clone size: NA
V gene: TRBV7-8
D gene: NA
CDR3 DNA: TGTGCCAGCAGCCCGGCGGGTTCGGGGCAGTACTTC
CDR3 protein: CASSPAGSGQYF

J gene: TRBJ2-5
clone size: NA
V gene: TRBV9
D gene: TRBD1
CDR3 DNA: TGTGCCAGCACTCGCGGGACAGGTGAAGAGACCCAGTACTTC
CDR3 protein: CASTRGTGEETQYF

J gene: TRBJ2-5
clone size: NA
V gene: TRBV5-6
D gene: NA
CDR3 DNA: TGTGCCAGCAGCTTGGCACGGCCCGGGGGAGGAGAGACCCAGTACTTC
CDR3 protein: CASSLARPGGGETQYF

J gene: TRBJ1-5
clone size: few
V gene: TRBV6-1
D gene: NA
CDR3 DNA: TGTGCCAGCAGACTATTGCAGAACAATCAGCCCCAGCATTTT
CDR3 protein: CASRLLQNNQPQHF

J gene: TRBJ1-2
clone size: NA
V gene: TRBV10-3
D gene: NA
CDR3 DNA: TGTGCCATCAGTGACGGGGGGTACGGCTACACCTTC
CDR3 protein: CAISDGGYGYTF

J gene: TRBJ2-3
clone size: NA
V gene: TRBV30
D gene: NA
CDR3 DNA: TGTGCCTGGAGTCCCGAGTCAGATACGCAGTATTTT
CDR3 protein: CAWSPESDTQYF

J gene: TRBJ2-7
clone size: NA
V gene: TRBV28
D gene: TRBD2
CDR3 DNA: TGTGCCAGCACGACCCATACTAGCGGGAGGGCGCGCGAGCAGTACTTC
CDR3 protein: CASTTHTSGRAREQYF

J gene: TRBJ2-1
clone size: once
V gene: TRBV5-1
D gene: TRBD2
CDR3 DNA: TGCGCCAGCAGCTTGGTAGGACTAGCGGGAACCTACAATGAGCAGTTCTTC
CDR3 protein: CASSLVGLAGTYNEQFF

J gene: TRBJ2-7
clone size: NA
V gene: TRBV13
D gene: TRBD1
CDR3 DNA: TGTGCCAGCAGCCTAGCGGGGACAGGGGGCTACGAGCAGTACTTC
CDR3 protein: CASSLAGTGGYEQYF

J gene: TRBJ1-2
clone size: NA
V gene: TRBV28
D gene: NA
CDR3 DNA: TGTGCCAGCAGTTCAGGGTTACCGTATGGCTACACCTTC
CDR3 protein: CASSSGLPYGYTF

J gene: TRBJ2-1
clone size: NA
V gene: TRBV11-3
D gene: TRBD1
CDR3 DNA: TGTGCCAGCAGTAAGAAACAGGGGGCATTCTACAATGAGCAGTTCTTC
CDR3 protein: CASSKKQGAFYNEQFF